This T cell receptor beta chain was documented in a study of T cells expressing NK-cell markers. Study-wide background: Sorted CD3+CD56-NKG2C+, CD3+CD56+NKG2C+ and CD3+CD56+NKG2C- T cells supplied the TCR beta repertoires. The study, taken as a whole, reports: The share of CD8+ T cells held by dominant NKG2C+ clonotypes was about 1.0-7.5% in 5 or 6 donors.

To note about this clonotype: Its antigen remains unknown.

Reprocessing the 5' RACE reads, TCRdb reports a single entry for every CDR3 protein and omits DNA. The repertoire table contains some 440,000 distinct CDR3 sequences. The germline CDR1 and CDR2 sequences are SQVTM and ANQGSEA. CDR3 size: 13 residues. The rearrangement joins TRBV29-1 to TRBJ1-1; the D call from TCRdb, TRBD1, cannot be confirmed without DNA. Sequences were obtained from blood T cells: a sorted CD56 or NKG2C T cell subset, CD4+ or CD8+ T cells, or bulk PBMC T cells (not recorded which). This sequence was found in a woman aged 50 to 65 in good health. CDR3 region: CSVQAGVNTEAFF.